Shown below are 5 T cell receptor beta chains from a single sample sequenced in a study of regulatory T cells in long-lasting Graves disease. According to the study, TCR beta libraries were built with iRepertoire HTBI primers and CDR3-region Arm-PCR. TCRdb independently ran MiXCR on the multiplex PCR reads; one entry per CDR3 protein. The table records about 530,000 distinct CDR3 sequences, more than 15% of them present only once. Time point noted: newly diagnosed GD, antithyroid drugs for less than 3 months. The TCR library was made from RNA that had been extracted from PBMCs in TRIzol. This sample also belongs to another study, concerning T cells in Graves' hyperthyroidism and ophthalmopathy.

Sequenced here: peripheral blood mononuclear cells (PBMCs), sampled at new diagnosis, from a patient treated with antithyroid drugs. The source of these receptors is a woman aged 35 to 59 with Graves disease.

The V call is TRBV6-1, the J call TRBJ1-5, with 9 bases aligning to TRBD1. V lost 6 bases and J lost 4; bases outside the gene matches: 4. Looked up from germline, CDR1 is MNHNS and CDR2 is SASEGT. CDR3 length: 14 residues. This CDR3 reads CASRGQGWNQPQHF. The CDR3 DNA is TGTGCCAGCAGGGGACAGGGTTGGAATCAGCCCCAGCATTTT.

In the case of this clonotype: A single base separates this from a much larger clone, so it may be a read error. The chain is built from TRBV27 and TRBJ1-2; no firm D call. The CDR3 runs to 13 residues. The germline V gene has CDR1 MNHEY and CDR2 SMNVEV (reference sequence). Trimming pared 5 bases from V and 2 bases from J, leaving 9 bases between. In DNA, the CDR3 is TGTGCCAGCAGTGCTGGACGGAACTATGGCTACACCTTC. It translates to CASSAGRNYGYTF.

There are many counts of this clonotype. V usage is TRBV4-1 and J usage is TRBJ1-2; the D gene is possibly TRBD1 (5 bases). Trimming took 4 bases from V and 2 from J, leaving 11 bases between them. This CDR3 contains 14 residues. Germline CDR1 is MGHRA and CDR2 is YSYEKL. CDR3 protein: CASSPPGRNYGYTF. The CDR3 DNA is TGCGCCAGCAGCCCCCCGGGACGCAACTATGGCTACACCTTC.

This clonotype was counted at least ten times. The V call is TRBV6-1, the J call TRBJ1-1; a weak D match, TRBD1 (5 bases). Trimming pared 6 bases from V and 2 bases from J, leaving 10 bases between. The CDR3 length is 13 residues. Per the germline V gene, CDR1 is MNHNS and CDR2 is SASEGT. CDR3 amino acids: CASRTTENTEAFF. CDR3 sequence (DNA): TGTGCCAGCAGGACGACAGAAAACACTGAAGCTTTCTTT.

This clonotype was picked up many times. V usage is TRBV18 and J usage is TRBJ1-4; TRBD1 is a possible D gene (5 bases). Trimming took off 3 bases at V and 3 bases at J, with 8 bases between the two ends. CDR1 is KGHSH and CDR2 is LQKENI in the germline V gene. The CDR3 has 14 amino acids. The CDR3 sequence: CASSPRGPNEKLFF. The DNA for the CDR3 is TGTGCCAGCTCACCGAGGGGTCCTAATGAAAAACTGTTTTTT.